This TCR beta chain came from a study of low-dose radiotherapy and immunotherapy resistance in tumors (dated by TCRdb to between 2021 and 2023). Some background on the complete study: Patients in Cohort 1 were given 0.5 Gy per fraction every 2 weeks, and the prescribed total PTV dose was 6.5 Gy. Patients in Cohort 2 were given 1 Gy per fraction every two weeks, for a total of 13 Gy across 26 weeks. Patients were given nivolumab as a 240 mg flat dose every two weeks and ipilimumab at 1 mg/kg every six weeks, with both drugs delivered intravenously. Intravenous cyclophosphamide at 200 mg/m2 was administered every two weeks, one day ahead of each radiation and immunotherapy administration. Starting on cycle 1 day 1, patients took 300 mg of aspirin by mouth once a day for four cycles. No randomization into treatment groups was done for the people taking part in the trial. Eight patients were included in the translational analysis, namely three from the first dose cohort plus the first five from the second dose cohort.

Of note for this clonotype: Its antigen target is currently unknown. Qualities for individual bases were not recorded, and no much larger clone is one base off.

Sequencing was performed on an Illumina HiSeq 2500. First-strand cDNA was synthesized with Superscript III and a set of TRAV- and TRBV-specific primers, covering both TCRalpha and TCRbeta chains. An approximately 20-cycle PCR with Phusion amplified the TCRs, pairing a constant-region primer with the adapter that was attached to the V primers. The isolated mRNA was amplified using the MessageAmp II aRNA Amplification Kit, with in vitro transcription performed for 15 to 20 hours at 37 degrees C. mRNA for TCR sequencing was isolated with the Dynabeads mRNA DIRECT Purification Kit. Indexed Illumina adapters were added in a second Phusion PCR of approximately 25 cycles, after which AMPure XP beads were used to purify the products. The published analysis was carried out like this. Custom Perl scripts were used to pool TCR sequences that encoded the same protein, to remove out-of-frame sequences, and to calculate the abundance of each clonotype. Any TCR sequence supported by only a single read was excluded from analysis. Shannon entropy, Gini index, clonality, richness, and the frequency of TCRs shared between repertoires were included as repertoire metrics. TCRdb took the public reads, trimmed them with fastp at Q25, ran MiXCR for clone calling and kept in-frame beta chains. Merged by CDR3 protein, the rows form single entries marked with the most common genes and DNA. The V and J calls and clone size are TCRdb's, not the authors'. The sample includes more than 50,000 distinct CDR3 sequences, with less than 30% observed a single time. The leading ten clones occupy approximately 6.4% of the sample.

Inclusive of the bounding cysteine and phenylalanine, the CDR3 is 14 residues long. Only the CDR3 DNA is retained, 42 bases long and in frame from the first base. After removal of 6 bases from V and 3 bases from J, the junction retains 5 bases not matched to a gene. Reading the germline V gene gives CDR1 MDHEN and CDR2 SYDVKM. The time point label, read with the paper, signifies: after trial treatment. According to the study, the label for this sample's treatment or condition signals: LDRT plus nivolumab, ipilimumab, low-dose cyclophosphamide and aspirin (RACIN trial). The donors took part in RACIN, a single-arm, phase I, dose-escalation trial that combined nivolumab, ipilimumab, aspirin, low-dose cyclophosphamide and low-dose radiotherapy. To be eligible, a patient needed to have an advanced solid tumor that was TIL-negative.

This chain is built from TRBV28 and TRBJ2-3, with 8 junctional bases fitting TRBD2. This receptor was obtained from a male donor with prostate cancer. This specimen was PBMCs, taken after low-dose radiotherapy plus immunotherapy. The nucleotide sequence reads TGTGCCAGCAGCAACCGGGAGGGTACAGATACGCAGTATTTT. Its product reads: CASSNREGTDTQYF.